These 32 T cell receptor beta chains came from one sample sequenced in a study of vaccination effects on CD4 cells after COVID-19. Assay used: immunoSEQ multiplex PCR; TCRdb lists only in-frame clones, some missing. Of 70,000 or so clones detected, 60% to 75% appear once; the ten largest clones hold 2.5% to 3.5%. Their antigen targets remain unknown. ViraFEST expansion of antigen-specific CD4+ T cells with viral peptide pools preceded sequencing. CD4+ T cell isolation took place after approximately 11 days of culture. Previously uninfected by SARS-CoV-2, the vaccine recipients also showed negative nucleocapsid antibodies. The material was CD4+ T cells from PBMCs cultured with HCoV-NL63 spike peptides, obtained before COVID-19 vaccination. These receptors all stem from a human donor who received a COVID-19 vaccine.

In this sample, this clone turned up a few times. The J gene is TRBJ1-3, the V gene TRBV4-2, with D hard to call. The CDR3 extends over 13 amino acids. Trimming cost V 1 base and J 0 bases, with 1 base left between them. The germline V gene encodes CDR1 LGHNA and CDR2 YNFKEQ. CDR3 nucleotide sequence: TGTGCCAGCAGCCAAGTCTCTGGAAACACCATATATTTT. Amino acid sequence: CASSQVSGNTIYF.

The rearrangement joins TRBV28 to TRBJ1-2, with a weak D call TRBD1 (6 bases). The CDR3 has 15 residues. From germline, CDR1 is MDHEN and CDR2 SYDVKM. Trimming took off 1 base at V and 2 bases at J, with 11 bases between the two ends. CDR3 DNA sequence: TGTGCCAGCAGTTTATCTAAAGGACAGAACTATGGCTACACCTTC. The encoded protein is CASSLSKGQNYGYTF.

The CDR3 region has the DNA TGTGCCACCAGTGATTTGCCGGGGACGGGCACCGGGGAGCTGTTTTTT. This codes for CATSDLPGTGTGELFF. The rearrangement joins TRBV24-1 to TRBJ2-2, with D perhaps being TRBD1 or TRBD2 (5 bases each). The CDR3 is 16 amino acids. Per germline, CDR1 KGHDR and CDR2 SFDVKD. Trimming took 0 bases from V and 4 from J, leaving 11 bases between them.

The V call is TRBV6-1, the J call TRBJ2-3; 7 bases align to TRBD1. Per the germline V gene, CDR1 is MNHNS and CDR2 is SASEGT. Germline trimming cut 1 base from V and 0 bases from J; bases unmatched to any gene: 4. The CDR3 is 16 residues long. DNA for the CDR3: TGTGCCAGCAGTGAAGTCTGGGACAGTAGCACAGATACGCAGTATTTT. Protein sequence: CASSEVWDSSTDTQYF.

This sequence joins TRBV7-3 and TRBJ2-7, with 7 positions matching TRBD1. This CDR3 contains 15 residues. Germline CDR1 reads SGHTA; CDR2 reads FQGTGA. Trimming at V came to 2 bases and at J to 7 bases, leaving 11 bases not matched to a gene. The CDR3 protein is CASSLGRQGHLEQYV. DNA for the CDR3: TGTGCCAGCAGCTTAGGTCGACAGGGACATCTGGAGCAGTACGTC.

The V gene is TRBV19, the J gene TRBJ1-3; D is possibly TRBD1 (5 bases). Germline V lookup: CDR1 LNHDA, CDR2 SQIVND (reference sequence). CDR3 size: 14 residues. Trimming pared 5 bases from V and 2 bases from J, leaving 10 bases between. The CDR3 nucleotides are TGTGCCAGTAGTTATTGGGGCGCTGGAAACACCATATATTTT. The encoded protein is CASSYWGAGNTIYF.

CDR3 sequence reads: CASSQAPGHLNTEAFF. Here the CDR3 DNA reads TGCGCCAGCAGCCAGGCTCCGGGACACTTGAACACTGAAGCTTTCTTT. V and J are TRBV4-1 and TRBJ1-1; D perhaps matches TRBD1 (6 bases). CDR3 length equals 16 residues. V lost 3 bases to trimming and J lost 0 bases, with 14 bases between them. Germline lookup yields CDR1 MGHRA and CDR2 YSYEKL.

The J gene is TRBJ2-1, the V gene TRBV21-1; TRBD1, the table's D call, lacks a check against the DNA. TRBV21-1 is annotated as a pseudogene. The CDR3 has 16 residues. The CDR3 is CASSKPGDRPYNEQFF. The CDR3 nucleotides are TGTGCCAGCAGCAAACCAGGGGACAGACCCTACAATGAGCAGTTCTTC.

This clone showed up just a few times. This rearrangement joins TRBV24-1 to TRBJ2-1; TRBD1 matches at 9 bases. The ends lost 4 bases at V and 4 bases at J; junction bases unmatched: 7. Looked up from germline, CDR1 is KGHDR and CDR2 is SFDVKD. The CDR3 totals 16 residues. The CDR3 coding sequence is TGTGCCACCAGTGACGCGACAGGGGGGAAGTACAATGAGCAGTTCTTC. Protein product: CATSDATGGKYNEQFF.

The chain carries TRBV21-1 and TRBJ2-6; TRBD1 was called by the table and not checked on the DNA. TRBV21-1 is a known pseudogene. CDR3 size: 19 residues. DNA for the CDR3: TGTGCCAGCAGCTCCCGACAGGGGGCGCGGTCATCTGGGGCCAACGTCCTGACTTTC. It translates to CASSSRQGARSSGANVLTF.

The chain is built from TRBV6-5 and TRBJ1-4; D is possibly TRBD1 (6 bases). CDR3 length equals 16 residues. V gave up 4 bases and J gave up 0 bases, with 12 bases separating them. Germline assignment: CDR1 MNHEY and CDR2 SVGAGI. CDR3 sequence: CASSSRRGPTNEKLFF. The CDR3, as DNA: TGTGCCAGCAGTTCGCGCAGGGGACCAACTAATGAAAAACTGTTTTTT.

The chain uses TRBV7-2 and TRBJ2-4; TRBD1 or TRBD2 may be the D gene (5 bases each). Trimming took 6 bases from V and 8 from J, leaving 17 bases between them. Germline values: CDR1 SGHTA, CDR2 FQGNSA. CDR3 length: 14 amino acids. CDR3: CASSPGAGWDIQYF. The CDR3 DNA reads as TGTGCCAGCAGTCCCGGGGCAGGGTGGGACATTCAGTACTTC.

V and J are TRBV18 and TRBJ1-6; D gene uncertain. Germline V lookup: CDR1 KGHSH, CDR2 LQKENI. Trimming pared 6 bases from V and 2 bases from J, leaving 11 bases between. This CDR3 comprises 15 residues. The CDR3 bases are TGTGCCAGCTCGCCCATACCTACCTATAATTCACCCCTCCACTTT. Its protein product is CASSPIPTYNSPLHF.

This clone was recorded a few times. The V call is TRBV6-5, the J call TRBJ1-1, with 7 bases fitting TRBD1. Trimming removed 4 bases from V and 2 bases from J; junction bases left unmatched: 7. The CDR3 runs 15 residues. In germline, CDR1 is MNHEY, CDR2 SVGAGI. The CDR3 loop is CASSSRTGGNTEAFF. The CDR3 bases are TGTGCCAGCAGTTCGAGGACAGGCGGAAACACTGAAGCTTTCTTT.

This chain uses TRBV19 with TRBJ1-3; 9 bases agree with TRBD1. Germline CDR1 LNHDA, CDR2 SQIVND (reference sequence). The CDR3 is 16 amino acids. V lost 6 bases, J lost 3 bases, and 9 bases stayed unmatched. Here the CDR3 DNA reads TGTGCCAGTAGACCCGCTCCGGGACAGGGTGGAAACACCATATATTTT. Its protein is CASRPAPGQGGNTIYF. Looking up the rest from reference TRBV19 and TRBJ1-3 gives the full variable domain: DGGITQSPKYLFRKEGQNVTLSCEQNLNHDAMYWYRQDPGQGLRLIYYSQIVNDFQKGDIAEGYSVSREKKESFPLTVTSAQKNPTAFYLCASRPAPGQGGNTIYFGEGSWLTVV.

The chain is built from TRBV14 and TRBJ2-5; a possible D gene is TRBD2 (6 bases). Trimming shortened V by 5 bases and J by 3 bases, and 13 bases separated the two germline ends. The CDR3 extends over 14 amino acids. Per the germline V gene, CDR1 is SGHDN and CDR2 is FVKESK. The CDR3 coding sequence is TGTGCCAGCAGCTCTTTGGACTATAAAGAGACCCAGTACTTC. This gives the protein CASSSLDYKETQYF.

The genes are TRBV6-5 and TRBJ2-7; no reliable D call. Deletions cut 8 bases from V and 9 bases from J, with 20 bases between. This CDR3 contains 13 residues. Germline CDR1 is MNHEY and CDR2 is SVGAGI. The CDR3 sequence: CASRPYDLAVQYV. CDR3 coding DNA: TGTGCCAGCCGACCGTACGACCTGGCTGTGCAGTACGTC.

This clone showed up just once. The gene calls are TRBV24-1 and TRBJ2-1; 8 positions agree with TRBD1. Germline V gene data show CDR1 as KGHDR and CDR2 as SFDVKD. The CDR3 length is 16 residues. The V and J ends lost 4 bases and 0 bases, in that order; junction bases with no gene match: 4. CDR3 DNA: TGTGCCACCAGTGACTCGGGGACAGGCTCCTACAATGAGCAGTTCTTC. Translation: CATSDSGTGSYNEQFF.

The chain links TRBV6-2 or TRBV6-3 to TRBJ2-7; TRBD1 matches at 10 bases. CDR3 length equals 15 residues. CDR1 is MNHEY, CDR2 SVGEGT, per germline. With 2 bases clipped from V and 2 bases from J, the junction kept 3 bases outside the gene matches. CDR3 amino acids: CASSYGTGDPYEQYV. CDR3 nucleotides: TGTGCCAGCAGTTACGGGACAGGGGACCCCTACGAGCAGTACGTC.

The chain joins TRBV18 to TRBJ2-3; D call uncertain. Trimming took 0 bases from V and 2 from J, leaving 6 bases between them. CDR1 is KGHSH and CDR2 is LQKENI in the germline V gene. The CDR3 is 14 amino acids. The CDR3 region has the DNA TGTGCCAGCTCACCACCTTCGATCACAGATACGCAGTATTTT. This translates into CASSPPSITDTQYF.

This clone appeared once. This chain connects TRBV6-5 to TRBJ2-7; D is possibly TRBD1 (6 bases). V lost 6 bases to trimming and J lost 6 bases, with 18 bases between them. This CDR3 is 14 amino acids long. Per the germline V gene, CDR1 is MNHEY and CDR2 is SVGAGI. This chain's CDR3 is CASRRLDRNREQYV. In nucleotides, the CDR3 is TGTGCCAGCAGGCGCCTCGACAGGAATCGCGAGCAGTACGTC.

V gene TRBV24-1 combines with J gene TRBJ2-5; D may match TRBD1 or TRBD2 (5 bases each). V lost 5 bases to trimming and J lost 1 base, with 16 bases between them. The CDR3 consists of 16 residues. CDR1 is KGHDR, CDR2 SFDVKD, per germline. In DNA, the CDR3 is TGTGCCACCAGTGGTCCCTCCGGGGCCCCCCAAGAGACCCAGTACTTC. Translation gives CATSGPSGAPQETQYF.

In this sample, this clone turned up a few times. The CDR3 sequence: CSARRDRELFF. CDR3 coding DNA: TGCAGTGCTAGGCGGGACAGGGAGCTGTTTTTT. The chain uses TRBV20-1 and TRBJ2-2; tentatively, D is TRBD1 or TRBD2 (6 bases each). V lost 3 bases, J lost 9 bases, and 8 bases lay in between. Germline lookup yields CDR1 DFQATT and CDR2 SNEGSKA (reference sequence). The length of the CDR3 is 11 residues.

The rearrangement uses TRBV27 and TRBJ2-7; 11 positions agree with TRBD2. This CDR3 has 14 amino acids. The J segment lost 0 bases and the V segment lost 7 bases, leaving 2 bases of the junction unmatched. Germline V CDR1 and CDR2: MNHEY, SMNVEV (reference sequence). The CDR3 is CASKGTSGSYEQYV. The CDR3 DNA sequence: TGTGCCAGCAAGGGGACTAGCGGCTCCTACGAGCAGTACGTC.

The chain has TRBV11-2 and TRBJ1-2; TRBD1 agrees at 9 bases. J was trimmed by 4 bases and V by 5 bases; bases with no gene match: 5. This CDR3 is built from 14 residues. CDR1 is SGHAT, CDR2 FQNNGV, per germline. The CDR3 protein is CASSLTGGTYGYTF. The CDR3 nucleotides read TGTGCCAGCAGCCTAACAGGGGGCACCTATGGCTACACCTTC. The variable domain in full, with the rest retrieved from reference TRBV11-2 and TRBJ1-2, is EAGVAQSPRYKIIEKRQSVAFWCNPISGHATLYWYQQILGQGPKLLIQFQNNGVVDDSQLPKDRFSAERLKGVDSTLKIQPAKLEDSAVYLCASSLTGGTYGYTFGSGTRLTVV.

The chain links TRBV4-1 to TRBJ2-4, with 12 positions matching TRBD1. The CDR3 sequence is 18 residues long. V lost 4 bases, J lost 8 bases, and 15 bases stayed unmatched. Germline assignment: CDR1 MGHRA and CDR2 YSYEKL. CDR3 sequence (DNA): TGCGCCAGCAGCCCAAAACCGGGACAGGGGGCGCGGACGGACATTCAGTACTTC. Encoded protein: CASSPKPGQGARTDIQYF.

The gene calls are TRBV12-3 or TRBV12-4 and TRBJ2-1; 9 positions match TRBD1. This CDR3 has 13 residues. The trim removed 4 bases at V and 10 bases at J, leaving 5 bases unmatched. The CDR3, as DNA: TGTGCCAGCAGTTGGGACAGGGTCGGGGAGCAGTTCTTC. As protein: CASSWDRVGEQFF.

This chain joins TRBV28 and TRBJ1-5; a possible D gene is TRBD1 (6 bases). This CDR3 is built from 11 residues. Germline loops: CDR1 MDHEN, CDR2 SYDVKM. V lost 3 bases to trimming and J lost 12 bases, with 9 bases between them. The CDR3 loop reads CASSFRQDQHF. In DNA, the CDR3 is TGTGCCAGCAGTTTCCGACAGGACCAGCATTTT.

Comment on this clone: This specimen includes other DNA sequences encoding the same CDR3. The V gene is TRBV19, the J gene TRBJ2-5; 10 bases match TRBD1. Germline V gene lookup returns CDR1 LNHDA and CDR2 SQIVND (reference sequence). The CDR3 runs 13 residues. J was trimmed by 4 bases and V by 5 bases; bases with no gene match: 1. The CDR3: CASSRTGGETQYF. CDR3 nucleotides: TGTGCCAGTAGTCGGACAGGGGGAGAGACCCAGTACTTC.

The chain joins TRBV19 to TRBJ1-5, with 9 bases identical to TRBD1. This CDR3 region has 15 residues. V dropped 4 bases and J dropped 1; count of bases not matched to a gene: 2. The V gene's germline CDR1 is LNHDA and CDR2 SQIVND (reference sequence). The CDR3 reads CASSRQGVSNQPQHF. The CDR3, as DNA: TGTGCCAGTAGTAGACAGGGGGTGAGCAATCAGCCCCAGCATTTT.

The gene calls are TRBV5-1 and TRBJ2-7, with D perhaps TRBD1 or TRBD2 (6 bases each). Germline V gives CDR1 SGHRS, CDR2 YFSETQ. This CDR3 is built from 14 residues. V was cut by 5 bases and J by 0 bases, with 12 bases left in between. Here the CDR3 DNA reads TGCGCCAGCAGAGGGGGGCCGAGCTCCTACGAGCAGTACGTC. Encoded protein: CASRGGPSSYEQYV.

This clone has a single count. The chain carries TRBV7-9 and TRBJ2-3, with 12 positions matching TRBD2. Germline values: CDR1 SEHNR, CDR2 FQNEAQ (reference sequence). Unmatched junction bases numbered 11, after V lost 5 bases and J lost 5 bases. CDR3 length equals 17 residues. The CDR3 sequence: CASSPQTSGGDRDTQYF. Here the CDR3 DNA reads TGTGCCAGCAGCCCGCAGACTAGCGGGGGAGACAGAGATACGCAGTATTTT. The entire variable domain, with the rest obtained from reference TRBV7-9 and TRBJ2-3, is as follows: DTGVSQNPRHKITKRGQNVTFRCDPISEHNRLYWYRQTLGQGPEFLTYFQNEAQLEKSRLLSDRFSAERPKGSFSTLEIQRTEQGDSAMYLCASSPQTSGGDRDTQYFGPGTRLTVL.